This is a list of T cell receptor beta chains from one sample in a study of blood T cell repertoires in COVID-19. Some clones are missing from TCRdb's copy, which holds only in-frame ones; the method was immunoSEQ multiplex PCR. Among roughly 260,000 clones listed, 70% to 85% were seen once. The sequencing sample was made of peripheral blood. These receptors were obtained from a woman in her thirties or forties with active or convalescent COVID-19. Both conserved end residues are part of each CDR3. D genes are given only for firm matches. The size field is filled for only some rows; it gives once, few, many or a size class.

D gene: -; V gene: TRBV2; J gene: TRBJ2-7; clone size: -; CDR3 DNA: TGTGCCAGCAGTAATACAGGGCTAGGTTCCTACGAGCAGTACTTC; CDR3 protein: CASSNTGLGSYEQYF
D gene: TRBD2; V gene: TRBV19; J gene: TRBJ2-1; clone size: -; CDR3 DNA: TGTGCCAGTACGCCAGCGGGGGTTTACAATGAGCAGTTCTTC; CDR3 protein: CASTPAGVYNEQFF
D gene: TRBD1; V gene: TRBV28; J gene: TRBJ2-5; clone size: -; CDR3 DNA: TGTGCCAGCAGTTCCGAGGGACAGTGGGTGGAGACCCAGTACTTC; CDR3 protein: CASSSEGQWVETQYF
D gene: -; V gene: TRBV5-4; J gene: TRBJ2-2; clone size: -; CDR3 DNA: TGTGCCAGCAGCATGGGACAAAACACCGGGGAGCTGTTTTTT; CDR3 protein: CASSMGQNTGELFF
D gene: TRBD1; V gene: TRBV6-2/TRBV6-3; J gene: TRBJ1-6; clone size: -; CDR3 DNA: TGTGCCAGCAGTTACTCTCGGACAGGCGCTAATTCACCCCTCCACTTT; CDR3 protein: CASSYSRTGANSPLHF
D gene: TRBD1; V gene: TRBV28; J gene: TRBJ1-3; clone size: -; CDR3 DNA: TGTGCCAGCAGATCACAGGGGGGAGAAAACACCATATATTTT; CDR3 protein: CASRSQGGENTIYF
D gene: -; V gene: TRBV7-9; J gene: TRBJ1-5; clone size: many; CDR3 DNA: TGTGCCAGCAGCTCAACGCTGGGAGGCAATCAGCCCCAGCATTTT; CDR3 protein: CASSSTLGGNQPQHF
D gene: TRBD1; V gene: TRBV27; J gene: TRBJ2-7; clone size: -; CDR3 DNA: TGTGCCAGCAGTGCCGGGACAGGCATTATCTACGAGCAGTACTTC; CDR3 protein: CASSAGTGIIYEQYF
D gene: -; V gene: TRBV2; J gene: TRBJ2-2; clone size: -; CDR3 DNA: TGTGCCAGCACCGACCGGGACATTATCGGGGAGCTGTTTTTT; CDR3 protein: CASTDRDIIGELFF
D gene: -; V gene: TRBV9; J gene: TRBJ1-1; clone size: -; CDR3 DNA: TGTGCCAGCAGCCTCGGGATACAGAACACTGAAGCTTTCTTT; CDR3 protein: CASSLGIQNTEAFF
D gene: -; V gene: TRBV9; J gene: TRBJ1-4; clone size: -; CDR3 DNA: TGTGCCAGCAGCGTACGGGGGACTAATGAAAAACTGTTTTTT; CDR3 protein: CASSVRGTNEKLFF
D gene: -; V gene: TRBV11-3; J gene: TRBJ2-1; clone size: -; CDR3 DNA: TGTGCCAGCAGCTTAGGCGACAGCAATGAGCAGTTCTTC; CDR3 protein: CASSLGDSNEQFF
D gene: -; V gene: TRBV12-3/TRBV12-4; J gene: TRBJ1-4; clone size: once; CDR3 DNA: TGTGCCAGCAGTTTCCGGGAAAAACTGTTTTTT; CDR3 protein: CASSFREKLFF
D gene: -; V gene: TRBV6-6; J gene: TRBJ2-7; clone size: -; CDR3 DNA: TGTGCCAGCAGTCGGACATCTAGCCAAAGCTACGAGCAGTACTTC; CDR3 protein: CASSRTSSQSYEQYF
D gene: TRBD1; V gene: TRBV10-2; J gene: TRBJ1-1; clone size: few; CDR3 DNA: TGCGCCAGCAGTGAGATCCGCCCAGGGGGTGAAGCTTTCTTT; CDR3 protein: CASSEIRPGGEAFF
D gene: -; V gene: TRBV18; J gene: TRBJ2-6; clone size: -; CDR3 DNA: TGTGCCAGCTCACCACCGAGAACTAGGCTGTTCGCTGGGGCCAACGTCCTGACTTTC; CDR3 protein: CASSPPRTRLFAGANVLTF
D gene: -; V gene: TRBV5-1; J gene: TRBJ1-2; clone size: -; CDR3 DNA: TGCGCCAGCAGCCCGCGGACAGCTCTCAACTATGGCTACACCTTC; CDR3 protein: CASSPRTALNYGYTF
D gene: TRBD1; V gene: TRBV27; J gene: TRBJ1-6; clone size: -; CDR3 DNA: TGTGCCAGCAGTCCAAGGGACAGGGGACCCCTCCACTTT; CDR3 protein: CASSPRDRGPLHF
D gene: -; V gene: TRBV3-1/TRBV3-2; J gene: TRBJ1-2; clone size: -; CDR3 DNA: TGTGCCAGCAGCCCAGGGTACGGCTATGGCTACACCTTC; CDR3 protein: CASSPGYGYGYTF
D gene: TRBD1; V gene: TRBV18; J gene: TRBJ1-5; clone size: -; CDR3 DNA: TGTGCCAGCTCACCAACCACGGGACAGATACATTTT; CDR3 protein: CASSPTTGQIHF
D gene: -; V gene: TRBV6-1; J gene: TRBJ2-1; clone size: -; CDR3 DNA: TGTGCCAGCAGTGAAGCGTCGTGGTATGGGGGGAAGGGGCAGTTCTTC; CDR3 protein: CASSEASWYGGKGQFF
D gene: TRBD1; V gene: TRBV30; J gene: TRBJ1-3; clone size: few; CDR3 DNA: TGTGCCTGGAGACTTACAGGGGGCAGAAACACCATATATTTT; CDR3 protein: CAWRLTGGRNTIYF
D gene: -; V gene: TRBV28; J gene: TRBJ1-5; clone size: -; CDR3 DNA: TGTGCCAGCAGTTCCAGCGGTCAGCCCCAGCATTTT; CDR3 protein: CASSSSGQPQHF
D gene: -; V gene: TRBV7-3; J gene: TRBJ2-2; clone size: -; CDR3 DNA: TGTGCCAGCAGCTCGACACTTAACACCGGGGAGCTGTTTTTT; CDR3 protein: CASSSTLNTGELFF
D gene: -; V gene: TRBV9; J gene: TRBJ1-5; clone size: -; CDR3 DNA: TGTGCCAGCAGCGTAAACCCAGGGGCCAATCAGCCCCAGCATTTT; CDR3 protein: CASSVNPGANQPQHF
D gene: TRBD1; V gene: TRBV29-1; J gene: TRBJ1-2; clone size: -; CDR3 DNA: TGCAGCGTGGCCCGTGACAGGGGACCTAATGGCTACACCTTC; CDR3 protein: CSVARDRGPNGYTF
D gene: -; V gene: TRBV7-2; J gene: TRBJ1-5; clone size: -; CDR3 DNA: TGTGCCAGCAGCTTAGACGGGGAAGGGCTTCAGCCCCAGCATTTT; CDR3 protein: CASSLDGEGLQPQHF
D gene: -; V gene: TRBV6-5; J gene: TRBJ1-6; clone size: -; CDR3 DNA: TGTGCCAGCAAAGAAGGGGTCAGGATAAATTCACCCCTCCACTTT; CDR3 protein: CASKEGVRINSPLHF
D gene: -; V gene: TRBV11-3; J gene: TRBJ1-1; clone size: -; CDR3 DNA: TGTGCCAGCAGCTTAGGGCAGGGATGGGACACTGAAGCTTTCTTT; CDR3 protein: CASSLGQGWDTEAFF
D gene: -; V gene: TRBV21-1; J gene: TRBJ2-3; clone size: -; CDR3 DNA: TGTGCCAGCAGCAGGACTCCAAGCACAGATACGCAGTATTTT; CDR3 protein: CASSRTPSTDTQYF
D gene: TRBD2; V gene: TRBV6-6; J gene: TRBJ2-1; clone size: -; CDR3 DNA: TGTGCCAGCACCCGGTGGCTAGCGGAATACAATGAGCAGTTCTTC; CDR3 protein: CASTRWLAEYNEQFF